Listed here are 25 T cell receptor beta chains from one sample, sequenced in a study of blood T cell repertoires in COVID-19. Generated by immunoSEQ multiplex PCR, the TCRdb table keeps only in-frame clones and is missing some. Here the sample spans over 200,000 clones, roughly 80% being singletons. What was sequenced was peripheral blood. These receptors originate from a woman aged 80 or over with active or convalescent COVID-19.

This clone is a singleton in its sample. V is TRBV6-6 and J is TRBJ1-1; TRBD1 is a possible D gene (5 bases). Germline assignment: CDR1 MNHNY and CDR2 SVGAGI (reference sequence). The CDR3 is 14 amino acids. V was trimmed by 6 bases and J by 4 bases, leaving 15 bases between them. The chain's CDR3 is CASRPDLQGTEAFF. The CDR3 DNA sequence: TGTGCCAGCAGACCCGACCTCCAGGGCACTGAAGCTTTCTTT.

The V call is TRBV5-5, the J call TRBJ2-3, with D possibly TRBD2 on 5 matching bases. The CDR3 contains 15 residues. V shed 2 bases and J shed 0 bases, with 10 bases lying between them. The germline V gene encodes CDR1 SGHKS and CDR2 YYEKEE (reference sequence). CDR3 amino acids: CASSFGVASTDTQYF. DNA for the CDR3: TGTGCCAGCAGCTTCGGGGTGGCGAGCACAGATACGCAGTATTTT.

The rearrangement uses TRBV6-1 and TRBJ1-2, with TRBD1 matching 8 bases. The V gene's germline CDR1 is MNHNS and CDR2 SASEGT. The CDR3 runs to 15 residues. Germline trimming cut 2 bases from V and 2 bases from J; bases unmatched to any gene: 4. The CDR3 DNA reads as TGTGCCAGCAGTGAAAGGACAGGGAAGAACTATGGCTACACCTTC. Translation: CASSERTGKNYGYTF.

The rearrangement links TRBV14 to TRBJ1-1; D gene ambiguous. Germline V gene lookup returns CDR1 SGHDN and CDR2 FVKESK. V gave up 4 bases and J gave up 3 bases, with 12 bases separating them. This CDR3 has 14 amino acids. The CDR3 bases are TGTGCCAGCAGCCTGCAGATGAGGGACACTGAAGCTTTCTTT. Translation: CASSLQMRDTEAFF. Full variable domain (missing parts from reference TRBV14 and TRBJ1-1): EAGVTQFPSHSVIEKGQTVTLRCDPISGHDNLYWYRRVMGKEIKFLLHFVKESKQDESGMPNNRFLAERTGGTYSTLKVQPAELEDSGVYFCASSLQMRDTEAFFGQGTRLTVV.

This chain connects TRBV7-8 to TRBJ2-3; 7 bases fit TRBD2. Per the germline V gene, CDR1 is SGHVS and CDR2 is FQNEAQ. J lost 5 bases, V lost 1 base, and 9 bases had no gene match. This CDR3 spans 16 amino acids. CDR3: CASSLEWSGGKDTQYF. DNA for the CDR3: TGTGCCAGCAGCTTAGAATGGTCCGGGGGGAAAGATACGCAGTATTTT.

The gene calls are TRBV30 and TRBJ1-4; 7 bases are shared with TRBD1. Per the germline V gene, CDR1 is GTSNPN and CDR2 is SVGIG (reference sequence). The CDR3 runs to 12 residues. V gave up 2 bases and J gave up 6 bases; unmatched junction bases: 0. The CDR3 bases are TGTGCCTGGAGTCAGGGGGATGAAAAACTGTTTTTT. Translated: CAWSQGDEKLFF.

This clone was found many times. CDR3 amino acids: CASRDPGGTQYF. The CDR3 DNA follows: TGTGCCAGCAGAGACCCGGGGGGTACGCAGTATTTT. This chain links TRBV7-2 with TRBJ2-3, with TRBD2 identical over 7 bases. CDR3 length equals 12 residues. Germline loops: CDR1 SGHTA, CDR2 FQGNSA. V gave up 6 bases and J gave up 8 bases; unmatched junction bases: 5.

The chain has TRBV11-2 and TRBJ2-5; D uncertain. The V and J ends lost 0 bases and 4 bases respectively, with 15 bases between them. The CDR3 loop spans 16 amino acids. The V gene's germline CDR1 is SGHAT and CDR2 FQNNGV. The CDR3 loop reads CASSLESVRLGETQYF. Here the CDR3 DNA reads TGTGCCAGCAGCTTAGAATCGGTTCGGCTAGGAGAGACCCAGTACTTC.

V is TRBV3-1 (or the pseudogene TRBV3-2) and J is TRBJ2-7; TRBD2 matches 10 bases. V lost 0 bases to trimming and J lost 5 bases; unmatched junction nucleotides: 1. Per the germline V gene, CDR1 is LGHDT and CDR2 is YNNKEL (reference sequence). The CDR3 totals 14 residues. CDR3 nucleotide sequence: TGTGCCAGCAGCCAAGAAGCGGGGGGGGACGAGCAGTACTTC. It codes for CASSQEAGGDEQYF.

The chain carries TRBV6-2 or TRBV6-3 and TRBJ1-4; 9 positions match TRBD1. The CDR3 spans 15 residues. CDR1 MNHEY and CDR2 SVGEGT come from the germline V gene. Losses at the gene ends were 4 bases for V and 7 bases for J; bases not matched to a gene: 7. In DNA form, the CDR3 reads TGTGCCAGCAGTTCCAGACAGGGGGAGGCTGAAAAACTGTTTTTT. It yields the protein CASSSRQGEAEKLFF.

The chain couples TRBV7-9 to TRBJ2-2; the D gene is possibly TRBD2 (5 bases). This CDR3 spans 12 amino acids. Trimming stripped 5 bases from V and 5 bases from J, with 6 bases between. In germline, CDR1 is SEHNR, CDR2 FQNEAQ (reference sequence). For the CDR3, the DNA is TGTGCCAGCAGCCGCGGGACCGGGGAGCTGTTTTTT. This gives the protein CASSRGTGELFF.

The V and J genes are TRBV19 and TRBJ1-5, with TRBD1 identical over 7 bases. The CDR3 runs 16 residues. Germline V gene data show CDR1 as LNHDA and CDR2 as SQIVND (reference sequence). V lost 7 bases and J lost 5; bases outside the gene matches: 14. Written as DNA, the CDR3 is TGTGCCAGTACAACATCGACAGGGATTTCTCATCAGCCCCAGCATTTT. Its translation is CASTTSTGISHQPQHF. Complete variable domain (other parts from reference TRBV19 and TRBJ1-5): DGGITQSPKYLFRKEGQNVTLSCEQNLNHDAMYWYRQDPGQGLRLIYYSQIVNDFQKGDIAEGYSVSREKKESFPLTVTSAQKNPTAFYLCASTTSTGISHQPQHFGDGTRLSIL.

The chain uses TRBV11-3 and TRBJ2-5, with D unclear. V dropped 5 bases and J dropped 13 bases, with 17 bases sitting between them. The CDR3 totals 12 residues. In germline, CDR1 is SGHNT, CDR2 YENEEA. The CDR3 region has the DNA TGTGCCAGCAGCCCCCCCCATGGTCCCGGGTACTTC. The encoded protein is CASSPPHGPGYF.

The V and J genes are TRBV2 and TRBJ1-2; 9 bases agree with TRBD1. Unmatched junction bases numbered 4, after V lost 1 base and J lost 4 bases. Germline values: CDR1 SNHLY, CDR2 FYNNEI. The CDR3 runs to 15 residues. The CDR3 bases are TGTGCCAGCAGTGAAGACAGGGGGCGAGTCTATGGCTACACCTTC. Translating gives CASSEDRGRVYGYTF.

The chain links TRBV18 to TRBJ2-7; 7 bases are a match to TRBD2. The CDR3 length is 13 residues. Germline CDR1 and CDR2: KGHSH and LQKENI. J lost 3 bases, V lost 3 bases, and 2 bases had no gene match. CDR3 region: CASSPASGYEQYF. The CDR3 coding sequence is TGTGCCAGCTCACCGGCTAGCGGCTACGAGCAGTACTTC.

V and J are TRBV5-4 and TRBJ2-7; TRBD1 matches at 8 bases. Germline V CDR1 and CDR2: SGHNT, YYREEE (reference sequence). The CDR3 extends over 13 amino acids. J was trimmed by 3 bases and V by 3 bases; bases with no gene match: 2. In DNA, the CDR3 is TGTGCCAGCAGCTGGGGACAGGACTACGAGCAGTACTTC. It yields the protein CASSWGQDYEQYF.

J is TRBJ2-3 and V is TRBV9, with 7 bases matching TRBD2. CDR3 length: 16 residues. V gave up 0 bases and J gave up 0 bases; unmatched junction bases: 4. CDR1 is SGDLS, CDR2 YYNGEE, per germline. CDR3 coding DNA: TGTGCCAGCAGCGTAGCGGCTAGCGGTAGCACAGATACGCAGTATTTT. Its translation: CASSVAASGSTDTQYF. Looking up the rest from reference TRBV9 and TRBJ2-3 gives the full variable domain: DSGVTQTPKHLITATGQRVTLRCSPRSGDLSVYWYQQSLDQGLQFLIQYYNGEERAKGNILERFSAQQFPDLHSELNLSSLELGDSALYFCASSVAASGSTDTQYFGPGTRLTVL.

The rearrangement uses TRBV5-6 and TRBJ1-2; weak D call: TRBD1 (5 bases). V gave up 1 base and J gave up 8 bases, with 15 bases separating them. The CDR3 is 14 residues long. Germline loops: CDR1 SGHDT, CDR2 YYEEEE. The CDR3 nucleotides read TGTGCCAGCAGCTTGCTGTCGGGGGGGTTCGGCTACACCTTC. Protein product: CASSLLSGGFGYTF.

This sequence joins TRBV25-1 and TRBJ2-7, with D tentatively TRBD1 (5 bases). V lost 0 bases, J lost 5 bases, and 17 bases lay in between. CDR1 and CDR2 (germline): MGHDK, SYGVNS. CDR3 size: 16 residues. The CDR3, as DNA: TGTGCCAGCAGTGAATATTCGGGCAGGGCATCCCACGAGCAGTACTTC. Protein: CASSEYSGRASHEQYF.

The chain employs TRBV27 and TRBJ1-2, with TRBD1 identical over 12 bases. V lost 3 bases and J lost 5; bases outside the gene matches: 4. CDR3 length equals 15 residues. From germline, CDR1 is MNHEY and CDR2 SMNVEV (reference sequence). The chain's CDR3 is CASSFRDRGRYGYTF. CDR3 coding DNA: TGTGCCAGCAGTTTCCGGGACAGGGGGCGTTATGGCTACACCTTC.

The chain has TRBV28 and TRBJ2-7, with 10 bases aligning to TRBD1. V was pared by 6 bases and J by 2 bases, with 7 bases of the junction left unmatched. Germline CDR1 reads MDHEN; CDR2 reads SYDVKM. This CDR3 has 15 amino acids. CDR3 bases: TGTGCCAGCAGCTCTATGGGGACAGGGGCCTACGAGCAGTACTTC. Its translation is CASSSMGTGAYEQYF. Supplemented by reference TRBV28 and TRBJ2-7, the full variable domain reads DVKVTQSSRYLVKRTGEKVFLECVQDMDHENMFWYRQDPGLGLRLIYFSYDVKMKEKGDIPEGYSVSREKKERFSLILESASTNQTSMYLCASSSMGTGAYEQYFGPGTRLTVT.

The chain recombines TRBV9 with TRBJ1-6, with D possibly matching TRBD1 (6 bases). V gave up 2 bases and J gave up 8 bases, with 8 bases separating them. Germline V gene sequence: CDR1 SGDLS, CDR2 YYNGEE. There are 13 residues in the CDR3. CDR3 in DNA: TGTGCCAGCAGCGTGGCAGGGGATTCACCCCTCCACTTT. It codes for CASSVAGDSPLHF. The full variable domain, with the rest looked up from reference TRBV9 and TRBJ1-6, is DSGVTQTPKHLITATGQRVTLRCSPRSGDLSVYWYQQSLDQGLQFLIQYYNGEERAKGNILERFSAQQFPDLHSELNLSSLELGDSALYFCASSVAGDSPLHFGNGTRLTVT.

This clone came up once. V usage is TRBV15 and J usage is TRBJ2-3; D is undetermined. Germline CDR1 LNHNV, CDR2 YYDKDF (reference sequence). The CDR3 extends over 13 amino acids. V lost 1 base and J 4 bases, leaving 6 bases between the germline ends. The CDR3 region has the DNA TGTGCCACCAGCAGAGTTAAATCAGATACGCAGTATTTT. It translates to CATSRVKSDTQYF.

The chain recombines TRBV18 with TRBJ2-5, with TRBD2 matching over 12 bases. The CDR3 consists of 15 residues. Germline assignment: CDR1 KGHSH and CDR2 LQKENI. V lost 6 bases to trimming and J lost 5 bases; unmatched junction nucleotides: 7. The CDR3 is CASSPTSGGYETQYF. The DNA of the CDR3 is TGTGCCAGCTCCCCCACTAGCGGGGGGTACGAGACCCAGTACTTC.

On this clone itself: Other DNA sequences in this specimen translate into the identical CDR3. This chain joins TRBV28 and TRBJ1-5; D not resolved. The CDR3 loop spans 13 amino acids. V lost 4 bases to trimming and J lost 5 bases, with 9 bases between them. Per germline, CDR1 MDHEN and CDR2 SYDVKM. CDR3 amino acids: CASSWGVDQPQHF. In DNA, the CDR3 is TGTGCCAGCAGTTGGGGAGTCGATCAGCCCCAGCATTTT.